One sample yielded the 21 T cell receptor beta chains listed below, sequenced in a study of T-cell reconstitution after alpha-beta-depleted transplantation in children. For TCRbeta, the library was prepared with unique molecular identifiers. TCRdb reanalysed the PCR reads using MiXCR and keeps one entry per CDR3 protein. The table has about 350,000 distinct CDR3 sequences, about an eighth seen once. The sequencing here drew on PBMCs, taken from the stem cell graft. The source is a human donor who donated a stem cell graft to a child with Fanconi anemia.

This clonotype was picked up many times. J is TRBJ1-1 and V is TRBV20-1; D not certain. Trimming stripped 2 bases from V and 4 bases from J, with 8 bases between. The CDR3 totals 12 residues. Looked up from germline, CDR1 is DFQATT and CDR2 is SNEGSKA (reference sequence). CDR3 protein: CSARRTSTEAFF. Here the CDR3 DNA reads TGCAGTGCTAGACGGACGAGCACTGAAGCTTTCTTT.

A remark on this clonotype: At one of its ends the junction is not consistent with the germline gene, which may arise from a read error. The genes are TRBV12-3 or TRBV12-4 and TRBJ2-3; 12 nucleotides align to TRBD2. This CDR3 is built from 19 residues. The CDR3 region is CACSLNLAGGPRATDTQYF. In nucleotides, the CDR3 is TGTGCCTGCAGTTTAAATCTAGCGGGGGGGCCCAGGGCCACAGATACGCAGTATTTT.

The rearrangement links TRBV2 to TRBJ2-5; 7 bases fit TRBD1. The germline CDR1 and CDR2 sequences are SNHLY and FYNNEI. The CDR3 is 15 residues long. Trimming cost V 5 bases and J 2 bases; bases outside gene matches: 8. This chain's CDR3 is CASSFPGQLQETQYF. The CDR3 nucleotides read TGTGCCAGCAGTTTTCCGGGACAGCTTCAAGAGACCCAGTACTTC.

This clonotype was counted at least ten times. This rearrangement joins TRBV7-9 to TRBJ1-6, with TRBD1 as a possible D gene (5 bases). The length of the CDR3 is 13 residues. Looked up from germline, CDR1 is SEHNR and CDR2 is FQNEAQ (reference sequence). The ends were cut back, 2 bases at V and 10 bases at J, with 9 bases in the middle. The DNA of the CDR3 is TGTGCCAGCAGCTTACCTGGGGACTCACCCCTCCACTTT. Its protein is CASSLPGDSPLHF.

This clonotype has more than one count but fewer than ten. An end of the junction differs from the germline gene, which may be a read error. The chain joins TRBV6-1 to TRBJ2-3; 10 positions match TRBD2. The CDR3 extends over 16 amino acids. Germline CDR1 is MNHNS and CDR2 is SASEGT. CDR3 sequence reads: CASSDSAGGPTNTQYF. CDR3 nucleotide sequence: TGTGCCAGCAGTGATTCAGCGGGGGGGCCCACAAATACGCAGTATTTT.

This CDR3 is CASSQGPGLARDEQFF. In DNA form, the CDR3 reads TGTGCCAGCAGCCAGGGTCCGGGACTAGCGAGGGATGAGCAGTTCTTC. V and J are TRBV14 and TRBJ2-1, with 10 nucleotides matching TRBD2. This CDR3 contains 16 residues. Looked up from germline, CDR1 is SGHDN and CDR2 is FVKESK. Trimming took 3 bases from V and 8 from J; bases not matched to a gene: 10.

This clonotype was detected many times. V usage is TRBV6-1 and J usage is TRBJ2-3, with 8 nucleotides matching TRBD2. Unmatched junction bases numbered 0, after V lost 4 bases and J lost 0 bases. The germline V gene has CDR1 MNHNS and CDR2 SASEGT. The CDR3 spans 14 residues. CDR3 coding DNA: TGTGCCAGCAGTGGACTAGCGAGCACAGATACGCAGTATTTT. Encoded protein: CASSGLASTDTQYF.

The rearrangement uses TRBV2 and TRBJ2-2; TRBD1 matches 8 bases. This CDR3 spans 15 amino acids. Germline lookup yields CDR1 SNHLY and CDR2 FYNNEI. V lost 9 bases to trimming and J lost 6 bases; unmatched junction nucleotides: 12. DNA for the CDR3: TGTGCCAGTGGGGCCAGGACAGGGCTCCCCGGGGAGCTGTTTTTT. It encodes CASGARTGLPGELFF.

This clonotype has only a few counts. The chain couples TRBV5-1 to TRBJ2-1; TRBD1 matches 9 bases. This CDR3 spans 13 amino acids. Germline CDR1 reads SGHRS; CDR2 reads YFSETQ. Unmatched junction bases numbered 5, after V lost 4 bases and J lost 9 bases. In DNA form, the CDR3 reads TGCGCCAGCAGCATTGGACAGGGGAGTGAGCAGTTCTTC. As protein: CASSIGQGSEQFF.

V is TRBV5-5 and J is TRBJ2-3; the D is unclear. The CDR3 length is 15 residues. The germline V gene encodes CDR1 SGHKS and CDR2 YYEKEE (reference sequence). Deletions cut 2 bases from V and 2 bases from J, with 12 bases between. CDR3 residues: CASSFASLDTDTQYF. CDR3 nucleotides: TGTGCCAGCAGCTTTGCTAGTCTGGACACAGATACGCAGTATTTT.

In this sample, this clonotype turned up many times. The CDR3 loop reads CATSDFSVNTGELFF. The CDR3 bases are TGTGCCACCAGTGATTTTTCAGTTAACACCGGGGAGCTGTTTTTT. The chain has TRBV24-1 and TRBJ2-2; D is uncertain. CDR1 KGHDR and CDR2 SFDVKD come from the germline V gene. Trimming removed 1 base at V and 2 bases at J, with 7 bases between. The CDR3 totals 15 residues.

J is TRBJ2-1 and V is TRBV5-1; D gene ambiguous. Trimming took off 2 bases at V and 1 base at J, with 10 bases between the two ends. Looked up from germline, CDR1 is SGHRS and CDR2 is YFSETQ. The CDR3 contains 15 residues. CDR3 bases: TGCGCCAGCAGCTTTGGAAGCGTGTCCTACAATGAGCAGTTCTTC. This sequence encodes CASSFGSVSYNEQFF. Full variable domain (missing parts from reference TRBV5-1 and TRBJ2-1): KAGVTQTPRYLIKTRGQQVTLSCSPISGHRSVSWYQQTPGQGLQFLFEYFSETQRNKGNFPGRFSGRQFSNSRSEMNVSTLELGDSALYLCASSFGSVSYNEQFFGPGTRLTVL.

The chain has TRBV3-1 and TRBJ2-3; TRBD2 matches 7 bases. V gave up 1 base and J gave up 0 bases; unmatched junction bases: 4. The CDR3 loop spans 16 amino acids. Per germline, CDR1 LGHDT and CDR2 YNNKEL (reference sequence). The CDR3, as DNA: TGTGCCAGCAGCCAAGGCGGAGCGGGGAGCACAGATACGCAGTATTTT. Its protein product is CASSQGGAGSTDTQYF.

The chain combines TRBV18 with TRBJ1-2, with D perhaps TRBD1 (5 bases). Germline assignment: CDR1 KGHSH and CDR2 LQKENI. Trimming left V 4 bases short and J 4 bases short, with 13 bases between. CDR3 size: 14 residues. The CDR3 DNA follows: TGTGCCAGCTCACAGGGGACGGTCTCCTATGGCTACACCTTC. Encoded protein: CASSQGTVSYGYTF.

This clonotype showed up many times. This chain joins TRBV5-1 and TRBJ2-7, with D tentatively TRBD2 (5 bases). Per the germline V gene, CDR1 is SGHRS and CDR2 is YFSETQ. V was pared by 0 bases and J by 5 bases, with 9 bases between. The length of the CDR3 is 13 residues. CDR3 sequence reads: CASSLGGSDEQYV. CDR3 sequence (DNA): TGCGCCAGCAGCTTGGGGGGTAGCGACGAGCAGTACGTC.

This clonotype has a handful of counts. The genes are TRBV7-2 and TRBJ2-3; the D gene is possibly TRBD1 (6 bases). Germline V CDR1 and CDR2: SGHTA, FQGNSA. CDR3 size: 15 residues. V gave up 3 bases and J gave up 1 base, with 11 bases separating them. The CDR3 spells CASSFAGAGTDTQYF. CDR3 bases: TGTGCCAGCAGCTTTGCAGGGGCTGGCACAGATACGCAGTATTTT.

V gene TRBV7-8 combines with J gene TRBJ1-1; possibly TRBD1 for D (5 bases). CDR3 length: 13 amino acids. The germline V gene has CDR1 SGHVS and CDR2 FQNEAQ. V was trimmed by 5 bases and J by 7 bases, leaving 14 bases between them. CDR3 protein: CASSDGTFREAFF. In DNA, the CDR3 is TGTGCCAGCAGCGACGGGACCTTCCGTGAAGCTTTCTTT. Variable domain in full (rest from reference TRBV7-8 and TRBJ1-1): GAGVSQSPRYKVAKRGQDVALRCDPISGHVSLFWYQQALGQGPEFLTYFQNEAQLDKSGLPSDRFFAERPEGSVSTLKIQRTQQEDSAVYLCASSDGTFREAFFGQGTRLTVV.

The chain joins TRBV2 to TRBJ1-6, with D uncertain. The germline V gene encodes CDR1 SNHLY and CDR2 FYNNEI. V shed 5 bases and J shed 8 bases, with 13 bases lying between them. The CDR3 length is 14 residues. Here the CDR3 DNA reads TGTGCCAGCAGTCTTCTCCTCCAAGATTCACCCCTCCACTTT. Its protein is CASSLLLQDSPLHF.

The table lists this clonotype with many counts. This chain connects TRBV12-3 or TRBV12-4 to TRBJ2-3; 8 bases line up with TRBD2. The CDR3 has 15 residues. Germline trimming cut 4 bases from V and 3 bases from J; bases unmatched to any gene: 6. CDR3 nucleotide sequence: TGTGCCAGCAGTTCTATACGGGGGGGAACAGATACGCAGTATTTT. Its translation is CASSSIRGGTDTQYF.

This clonotype was seen many times. The V and J genes are TRBV7-2 and TRBJ1-5, with D unclear. Germline lookup yields CDR1 SGHTA and CDR2 FQGNSA. The CDR3 loop spans 15 amino acids. V lost 2 bases to trimming and J lost 2 bases, with 10 bases between them. CDR3 loop: CASSLRNGGNQPQHF. The CDR3 DNA sequence: TGTGCCAGCAGCTTAAGGAATGGGGGCAATCAGCCCCAGCATTTT.

This clonotype was recorded many times. V is TRBV7-9 and J is TRBJ2-5; weak D call: TRBD2 (5 bases). The CDR3 loop spans 13 amino acids. Trimming shortened V by 5 bases and J by 2 bases, and 9 bases separated the two germline ends. Germline V gives CDR1 SEHNR, CDR2 FQNEAQ (reference sequence). The CDR3 is CASSRGPQETQYF. The CDR3 bases are TGTGCCAGCAGCCGCGGGCCGCAAGAGACCCAGTACTTC.